This T cell receptor (beta chain) was sequenced during a study of blood T cell repertoires in COVID-19. Whole-study context: From the United States, Italy and Spain came samples of acute and convalescent COVID-19. PBMCs, B-cell-depleted T cells, or T cells were the source of the cDNA or gDNA that made up the material.

Germline assignment: CDR1 MNHEY and CDR2 SVGEGT. The length of the CDR3 is 14 residues. With V trimmed by 5 bases and J by 2 bases, 4 bases remained unmatched. Authors' processing steps: Amplification of reference gene primers provided the estimated nucleated cell counts. Measured with immunoSEQ multiplex PCR; TCRdb has only the in-frame clones, and not every one. That table gives V, J and clone size, and the DNA gave D and trimming. This sample has 120,000 or so clones; around 81% occur once, and the top ten carry 3.8%. Sequenced: peripheral blood. The chain carries TRBV6-2 or TRBV6-3 and TRBJ2-7; 9 nucleotides agree with TRBD2. The source of this sequence is a woman in her forties or fifties with acute or convalescent COVID-19. CDR3 DNA sequence: TGTGCCAGCAGTCCAGCGGGAGGTACCTACGAGCAGTACTTC. Translated, it gives CASSPAGGTYEQYF.